This T cell receptor (beta chain) was recorded in a study of a mutant IDH1 vaccine in newly diagnosed glioma. Study-wide background: Once 4-6 weeks had passed after radiotherapy alone, vaccination started, or it started with temozolomide cycles.

With respect to this clone: Its cognate antigen is unknown.

Trimming at V came to 7 bases and at J to 1 base, leaving 1 base not matched to a gene. Germline CDR1 and CDR2: SQVTM and ANQGSEA. This CDR3 comprises 12 residues. Produced via immunoSEQ multiplex PCR; TCRdb's table is partial and in-frame only. Of 30,000 to 45,000 clones listed, around three quarters are singletons. The time point was: week 5, during vaccination. The content of each vaccine dose was 300 ug of mutant IDH1 20-mer peptide, and topical imiquimod accompanied it. The clonotype comes from a middle-aged man with glioma. This rearrangement joins TRBV29-1 to TRBJ1-1; 9 bases align to TRBD1. The source material was PBMCs, sampled from a glioma patient whose treatment included an IDH1 peptide vaccine. The CDR3 region is CSGDRANTEAFF. DNA of the CDR3: TGCAGCGGGGACAGGGCGAACACTGAAGCTTTCTTT.